This TCR beta chain was recorded in a study of blood T cell repertoires in COVID-19 (TCRdb year 2020). Describing the broader study: Collaborator samples came from the United States, Italy and Spain and covered acute and convalescent phases of COVID-19. The prospective study material was composed of cDNA or gDNA derived from T cells, B-cell-depleted T cells, or PBMCs. The dataset comprised deeply sampled blood TCRbeta repertoires from subjects exposed to, actively infected with, or recovered from COVID-19. The repertoires were made available in a free public database intended to serve as a resource for research on the immune response to SARS-CoV-2. Samples came from the ongoing ImmuneRACE study (first 160 participants) plus 1,254 subjects from 6 global collaborators. A de-identified subject ID, COVID-19 status, age in years and sex were almost always included in the sample metadata. Where available, HLA class I and class II types were obtained from metadata supplied by the sample provider rather than from assay-based typing. General conclusions and limits of the study: The amount of clinical and demographic metadata varied by source and participant and was provided uncurated.

Details on this clone: Its antigen is unknown. Base-call qualities are not available, and no considerably larger clone is one nucleotide away.

The collaborating institutions used their own protocols to collect whole blood in K2EDTA tubes. Collaborator samples were shipped for TCRbeta analysis as frozen whole blood, isolated PBMCs, or DNA extracted from either sample type. TCRbeta CDR3 regions were amplified from genomic DNA by means of the immunoSEQ Assay, a bias-controlled multiplex PCR. Concerning the study's data processing: The number of nucleated cells in each sample was estimated from the amplification of reference gene primers within the assay. To quantify the absolute abundance of each unique TCRbeta CDR3 rearrangement, sequence reads were collapsed and filtered. Productive Simpson clonality was computed per sample as the square root of Simpson's diversity index over productive rearrangements. What TCRdb holds here is the immuneACCESS table cut down to in-frame rearrangements. Part of the clones is not present; checked against another copy, under half of the missing clones reflect an unresolved V gene, and the others are unexplained. V and J calls and clone size are given by that table; D and trimming were obtained from the DNA. A total of 40,000 to 55,000 clones appear in this sample, about 88% of them only once. The top ten clones comprise about 4.4% of the sample.

The TCR sequence derives from a man aged 45-65 years with active COVID-19. Specimen: peripheral blood.

The bases are TGTGCCAGCTCTCACGGGACAGATAACACCGGGGAGCTGTTTTTT. Its protein reads: CASSHGTDNTGELFF. Rearrangement joined TRBV18 to TRBJ2-2; 7 central nucleotides agree with TRBD1. The CDR3, cysteine through phenylalanine, is 15 amino acids long. Only the CDR3 part of the read is kept: 45 bases, read in frame from the first base. The junction shows trimming of 6 bases on V and 2 bases on J, and the gene matches do not reach 6 bases of it. The germline V gene specifies KGHSH as CDR1 and LQKENI as CDR2.